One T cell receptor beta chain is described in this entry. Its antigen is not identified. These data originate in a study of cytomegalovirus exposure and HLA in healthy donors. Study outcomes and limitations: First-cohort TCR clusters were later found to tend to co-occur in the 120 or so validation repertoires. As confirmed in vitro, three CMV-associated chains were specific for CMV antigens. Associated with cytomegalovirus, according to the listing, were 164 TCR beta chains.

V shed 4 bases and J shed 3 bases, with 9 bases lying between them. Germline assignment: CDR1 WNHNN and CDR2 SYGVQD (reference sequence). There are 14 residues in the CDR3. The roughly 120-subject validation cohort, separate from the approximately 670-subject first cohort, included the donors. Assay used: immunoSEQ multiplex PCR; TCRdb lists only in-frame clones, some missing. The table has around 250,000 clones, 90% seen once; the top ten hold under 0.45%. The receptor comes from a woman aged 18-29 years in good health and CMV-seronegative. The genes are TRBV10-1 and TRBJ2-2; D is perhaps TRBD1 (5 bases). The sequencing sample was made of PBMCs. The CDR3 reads CASSVQTDTGELFF. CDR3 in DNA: TGCGCCAGCAGTGTCCAGACAGACACCGGGGAGCTGTTTTTT.